This section outlines one TCR beta chain sequence together with its context. Profiled with immunoSEQ multiplex PCR; TCRdb holds only in-frame clones, not every one. The profile shows 73,000 or so clones, 73% of them singletons. The data stem from a study of blood T cell repertoires in COVID-19. At the level of the study: PBMCs, B-cell-depleted T cells, or T cells were the source of the cDNA or gDNA that made up the material.

Per the germline V gene, CDR1 is LGHDT and CDR2 is YNNKEL (reference sequence). V was shortened by 7 bases and J by 0 bases, with 7 bases between the two germline ends. The CDR3 is 13 amino acids. This sequence was found in a man aged 60 to 69 with acute or convalescent COVID-19. The chain combines TRBV3-1 (or the pseudogene TRBV3-2) with TRBJ1-3; unclear D gene. Sequences were obtained from peripheral blood. In DNA, the CDR3 is TGTGCCAGCACCGAGGGCTCTGGAAACACCATATATTTT. Its protein product is CASTEGSGNTIYF.